Presented here are 30 T cell receptor beta chains from one specimen sequenced in a study of T cells after yellow fever vaccination. MiXCR was run by TCRdb on the 5' RACE reads, yielding one entry per CDR3 protein. Of about 430,000 distinct CDR3 sequences in the sample, about 19% were seen once. Sample: PBMCs, taken before the yellow fever booster vaccination. These receptors all stem from a man aged 18 to 29 who received the YFV17D yellow fever vaccine.

This sequence joins TRBV6-5 and TRBJ1-1; tentative D call: TRBD1 (5 bases). Trimming took 1 base from V and 5 from J, leaving 17 bases between them. CDR3 size: 16 residues. Germline CDR1 MNHEY, CDR2 SVGAGI. DNA of the CDR3: TGTGCCAGCAGTTACTTCGGGAGCTCAGGGTCTACTGAAGCTTTCTTT. Its translation: CASSYFGSSGSTEAFF.

The table lists this clonotype with a few counts. This chain's CDR3 is CASSPGLGFATQYF. The CDR3 region has the DNA TGTGCCAGTAGTCCGGGCCTGGGGTTCGCGACCCAGTACTTC. This rearrangement joins TRBV19 to TRBJ2-5; D gene ambiguous. V lost 5 bases and J 7 bases, leaving 17 bases between the germline ends. The length of the CDR3 is 14 residues. CDR1 is LNHDA, CDR2 SQIVND, per germline (reference sequence).

Only one count was recorded for this clonotype. The chain links TRBV12-3 or TRBV12-4 to TRBJ1-6; D is perhaps TRBD1 (5 bases). The CDR3 runs 14 residues. V lost 7 bases, J lost 5 bases, and 12 bases lay in between. The CDR3 DNA reads as TGTGCCAGCAAAGAGGGGCAGCATAATTCACCCCTCCACTTT. Its protein product is CASKEGQHNSPLHF.

This clonotype showed up just a few times. The chain combines TRBV25-1 with TRBJ2-5; perhaps TRBD2 as D (5 bases). Per germline, CDR1 MGHDK and CDR2 SYGVNS. There are 14 residues in the CDR3. The V and J ends lost 4 bases and 2 bases respectively, with 11 bases between them. CDR3 in amino acids: CASSGQPGQETQYF. The CDR3 DNA follows: TGTGCCAGCAGTGGACAACCGGGGCAAGAGACCCAGTACTTC. Full variable domain (outside the CDR3, taken from reference TRBV25-1 and TRBJ2-5): EADIYQTPRYLVIGTGKKITLECSQTMGHDKMYWYQQDPGMELHLIHYSYGVNSTEKGDLSSESTVSRIRTEHFPLTLESARPSHTSQYLCASSGQPGQETQYFGPGTRLLVL.

This clonotype was counted between two and nine times. J is TRBJ1-1 and V is TRBV20-1; a possible D gene is TRBD1 (6 bases). From germline, CDR1 is DFQATT and CDR2 SNEGSKA (reference sequence). The V and J ends lost 6 bases and 3 bases respectively, with 14 bases between them. The CDR3 consists of 13 residues. In DNA form, the CDR3 reads TGCAGTGCCCCCGACGGACAGTACACTGAAGCTTTCTTT. Translated, it gives CSAPDGQYTEAFF.

This clonotype was detected only a few times. The chain carries TRBV6-5 and TRBJ2-3, with 10 bases lining up with TRBD2. CDR1 and CDR2 from the germline V gene are MNHEY and SVGAGI. The CDR3 loop spans 16 amino acids. The ends lost 6 bases at V and 4 bases at J; junction bases unmatched: 10. CDR3 protein: CASSRAGTSAADTQYF. The CDR3 DNA follows: TGTGCCAGCAGCCGCGCCGGGACTAGCGCAGCAGATACGCAGTATTTT.

This clonotype showed up just a few times. The chain employs TRBV9 and TRBJ2-2; 7 nucleotides line up with TRBD1. Per germline, CDR1 SGDLS and CDR2 YYNGEE. V gave up 0 bases and J gave up 4 bases; unmatched junction bases: 6. The CDR3 is made up of 16 amino acids. CDR3 region: CASSVDLGTVTGELFF. CDR3 DNA sequence: TGTGCCAGCAGCGTAGATCTCGGGACAGTCACCGGGGAGCTGTTTTTT.

The gene calls are TRBV3-1 and TRBJ2-7; D gene unclear. V was cut by 1 base and J by 7 bases, with 5 bases left in between. CDR1 is LGHDT and CDR2 is YNNKEL in the germline V gene (reference sequence). There are 11 residues in the CDR3. CDR3 loop: CASSQAREQYF. In DNA form, the CDR3 reads TGTGCCAGCAGCCAAGCACGGGAGCAGTACTTC.

This CDR3 reads CASSRWTEMNTEAFF. Written as DNA, the CDR3 is TGTGCCAGCAGCCGTTGGACAGAAATGAACACTGAAGCTTTCTTT. The chain carries TRBV7-9 and TRBJ1-1; maybe TRBD1 (6 bases). The CDR3 is 15 amino acids. Looked up from germline, CDR1 is SEHNR and CDR2 is FQNEAQ (reference sequence). Trimming took off 5 bases at V and 0 bases at J, with 13 bases between the two ends. Filled out from reference TRBV7-9 and TRBJ1-1, the complete variable domain reads DTGVSQNPRHKITKRGQNVTFRCDPISEHNRLYWYRQTLGQGPEFLTYFQNEAQLEKSRLLSDRFSAERPKGSFSTLEIQRTEQGDSAMYLCASSRWTEMNTEAFFGQGTRLTVV.

The table lists this clonotype with many counts. This sequence joins TRBV11-2 and TRBJ1-1; the D is unclear. The CDR3 extends over 12 amino acids. Germline CDR1 and CDR2: SGHAT and FQNNGV. V was trimmed by 6 bases and J by 8 bases, leaving 13 bases between them. For the CDR3, the DNA is TGTGCCAGCAGTCGAGGGTCAGGAGAAGCTTTCTTT. Translated: CASSRGSGEAFF.

Ten or more counts support this clonotype. V and J are TRBV20-1 and TRBJ2-3; no firm D call. There are 12 residues in the CDR3. Trimming stripped 5 bases from V and 4 bases from J, with 10 bases between. The germline CDR1 and CDR2 sequences are DFQATT and SNEGSKA (reference sequence). CDR3 amino acids: CSAPDLADTQYF. For the CDR3, the DNA is TGCAGTGCTCCCGACCTGGCAGATACGCAGTATTTT.

The chain recombines TRBV9 with TRBJ1-2; D possibly corresponds to TRBD1 (5 bases). The CDR3 totals 14 residues. V shed 4 bases and J shed 5 bases, with 15 bases lying between them. Germline V gene sequence: CDR1 SGDLS, CDR2 YYNGEE. CDR3 DNA: TGTGCCAGCAGCAGCGCCGGGACGGCTTATGGCTACACCTTC. Translation: CASSSAGTAYGYTF.

This clonotype was seen repeatedly, ten times or more. The chain couples TRBV27 to TRBJ1-1; D not certain. The CDR3 loop spans 13 amino acids. Germline V gene sequence: CDR1 MNHEY, CDR2 SMNVEV (reference sequence). V was trimmed by 4 bases and J by 1 base, leaving 7 bases between them. Here the CDR3 DNA reads TGTGCCAGCAGTTACCTGGGGAACACTGAAGCTTTCTTT. Protein product: CASSYLGNTEAFF.

The chain combines TRBV27 with TRBJ2-3, with no clear D. The CDR3 is made up of 18 amino acids. Germline V gives CDR1 MNHEY, CDR2 SMNVEV (reference sequence). Between the trimmed V and J ends, which lost 3 bases and 2 bases, there was a span of 21 bases. The CDR3 DNA is TGTGCCAGCAGTTTCTTGGAGCAAACCGTGCCGCCCACAGATACGCAGTATTTT. It codes for CASSFLEQTVPPTDTQYF.

This clonotype was picked up a small number of times. The chain recombines TRBV5-1 with TRBJ1-1, with a possible D match to TRBD1 (5 bases). CDR3 length equals 15 residues. V was shortened by 5 bases and J by 3 bases, with 17 bases between the two germline ends. Germline values: CDR1 SGHRS, CDR2 YFSETQ. CDR3 sequence reads: CASSDGGGSYTEAFF. The CDR3 DNA is TGCGCCAGCAGTGATGGTGGGGGATCGTACACTGAAGCTTTCTTT.

The rearrangement uses TRBV6-1 and TRBJ2-7; a weak D match, TRBD2 (5 bases). V was clipped by 6 bases and J by 2 bases, with 14 bases between them. This CDR3 has 14 residues. Germline V gives CDR1 MNHNS, CDR2 SASEGT. The CDR3 nucleotides read TGTGCCAGCAGCGCCTATCCGGGGACCTACGAGCAGTACGTC. Amino acid sequence: CASSAYPGTYEQYV.

The chain couples TRBV27 to TRBJ1-6; TRBD1 might be the D (5 bases). V dropped 3 bases and J dropped 13 bases, with 13 bases sitting between them. Germline CDR1 is MNHEY and CDR2 is SMNVEV (reference sequence). The CDR3 has 13 amino acids. DNA for the CDR3: TGTGCCAGCAGTTTTCAGTGGGGGGTGCCCCTCCACTTT. Its protein product is CASSFQWGVPLHF.

In its sample, this clonotype was seen a few times. The chain uses TRBV6-5 and TRBJ2-7, with D possibly matching TRBD2 (5 bases). The CDR3 has 17 residues. The V gene's germline CDR1 is MNHEY and CDR2 SVGAGI. The germline V and J ends were trimmed by 0 bases and 4 bases, with 19 bases remaining between them. CDR3 DNA sequence: TGTGCCAGCAGTTACTCGACGGTGTGCAAGCGGAATTACGAGCAGTACGTC. It codes for CASSYSTVCKRNYEQYV.

V is TRBV29-1 and J is TRBJ2-1, with 10 nucleotides matching TRBD1. The CDR3 is 13 amino acids. The trim removed 7 bases at V and 4 bases at J, leaving 4 bases unmatched. The germline V gene has CDR1 SQVTM and CDR2 ANQGSEA. The DNA of the CDR3 is TGCAGCGGGGACAGGGGATTATACAATGAGCAGTTCTTC. Translation: CSGDRGLYNEQFF.

There are a few counts of this clonotype. The V call is TRBV18, the J call TRBJ2-7; 9 positions agree with TRBD1. The CDR3 length is 14 residues. The J segment lost 5 bases and the V segment lost 2 bases, leaving 4 bases of the junction unmatched. CDR1 KGHSH and CDR2 LQKENI come from the germline V gene. CDR3 DNA: TGTGCCAGCTCACCAGGGACAGGGCCGGACGAGCAGTACTTC. Translation: CASSPGTGPDEQYF.

With respect to this clonotype: Relative to the germline gene, one junction end is altered; a read error may explain this. The J gene is TRBJ2-1, the V gene TRBV11-2; 8 bases are shared with TRBD2. CDR3 length: 16 amino acids. Germline V gene sequence: CDR1 SGHAT, CDR2 FQNNGV. The CDR3 nucleotides are TGTGCCAGCACAGTAGGCCGGGGGGGCGGGTACAATGGGCAGTTCTTC. Its protein is CASTVGRGGGYNGQFF.

This clonotype has only a few counts. J is TRBJ2-7 and V is TRBV6-6; D unclear. The germline gives CDR1 MNHNY, CDR2 SVGAGI (reference sequence). Trimming pared 0 bases from V and 6 bases from J, leaving 6 bases between. CDR3 length equals 12 residues. The CDR3 is CASSYSTVEQYF. In DNA form, the CDR3 reads TGTGCCAGCAGTTACTCGACGGTCGAGCAGTACTTC.

There are a few counts of this clonotype. The chain is built from TRBV27 and TRBJ2-4; TRBD1 matches at 7 bases. The CDR3 has 16 residues. V lost 5 bases, J lost 0 bases, and 7 bases stayed unmatched. Germline CDR1 reads MNHEY; CDR2 reads SMNVEV (reference sequence). The CDR3 DNA follows: TGTGCCAGCAGTCCCGGACAGGCCATAGCCAAAAACATTCAGTACTTC. It codes for CASSPGQAIAKNIQYF.

The chain carries TRBV6-2 or TRBV6-3 and TRBJ1-4, with D possibly being TRBD1 (5 bases). The CDR3 has 14 residues. Germline assignment: CDR1 MNHEY and CDR2 SVGEGT. Trimming pared 5 bases from V and 4 bases from J, leaving 11 bases between. The CDR3 sequence is CASSDDRFNEKLFF. CDR3 sequence (DNA): TGTGCCAGCAGTGACGACAGATTTAATGAAAAACTGTTTTTT.

The chain has TRBV7-6 and TRBJ2-5, with D possibly matching TRBD2 (5 bases). V lost 4 bases and J 7 bases, leaving 10 bases between the germline ends. The germline V gene has CDR1 SGHVS and CDR2 FNYEAQ. The CDR3 covers 12 residues. The chain's CDR3 is CASSSDYGTQYF. The DNA for the CDR3 is TGTGCCAGCAGCTCAGACTACGGGACCCAGTACTTC. The full variable domain, its missing parts supplied by reference TRBV7-6 and TRBJ2-5, is GAGVSQSPRYKVTKRGQDVALRCDPISGHVSLYWYRQALGQGPEFLTYFNYEAQQDKSGLPNDRFSAERPEGSISTLTIQRTEQRDSAMYRCASSSDYGTQYFGPGTRLLVL.

The chain has TRBV15 and TRBJ1-4, with D perhaps matching TRBD1 (5 bases). V was pared by 3 bases and J by 5 bases, with 16 bases between. Germline CDR1 is LNHNV and CDR2 is YYDKDF (reference sequence). The CDR3 runs to 16 residues. CDR3 nucleotide sequence: TGTGCCACCAGCAGCCTTGGGACGGCGGGGAATGAAAAACTGTTTTTT. Translated: CATSSLGTAGNEKLFF.

This clonotype was seen only a few times. The CDR3 nucleotides read TGTGCCAGCAGTACACGACAGGGAACCTATAATTCACCCCTCCACTTT. It is translated as CASSTRQGTYNSPLHF. The genes are TRBV6-2 or TRBV6-3 and TRBJ1-6, with TRBD1 matching 7 bases. CDR1 and CDR2 from the germline V gene are MNHEY and SVGEGT. This CDR3 contains 16 residues. J gave up 2 bases and V 5 bases, and 6 bases lay outside the gene matches.

This clonotype showed up just a few times. The rearrangement links TRBV6-5 to TRBJ1-1, with a tentative D call TRBD1 (6 bases). V was trimmed by 0 bases and J by 4 bases, leaving 12 bases between them. Germline CDR1 and CDR2: MNHEY and SVGAGI. The CDR3 runs to 15 residues. This CDR3 reads CASSYSTRGPTEAFF. In DNA, the CDR3 is TGTGCCAGCAGTTACTCCACCAGGGGACCCACTGAAGCTTTCTTT.

This chain connects TRBV7-6 to TRBJ2-7; 8 nucleotides line up with TRBD1. The CDR3 totals 15 residues. V dropped 3 bases and J dropped 5; count of bases not matched to a gene: 9. In germline, CDR1 is SGHVS, CDR2 FNYEAQ. The CDR3 loop reads CASSLGQTGANEQYF. The DNA of the CDR3 is TGTGCCAGCAGCTTGGGCCAGACAGGGGCGAACGAGCAGTACTTC.

This clonotype was seen more than once but under ten times. V is TRBV7-9 and J is TRBJ2-7; weak D call: TRBD1 (5 bases). The germline V gene encodes CDR1 SEHNR and CDR2 FQNEAQ (reference sequence). The CDR3 covers 18 residues. The V end was cut by 4 bases, the J end by 3 bases, with 25 bases between. CDR3 nucleotide sequence: TGTGCCAGCAGCTCCCCCGACGGCAGGGATTTATCTGTCTACGAGCAGTACTTC. It yields the protein CASSSPDGRDLSVYEQYF. Looking up the rest from reference TRBV7-9 and TRBJ2-7 gives the full variable domain: DTGVSQNPRHKITKRGQNVTFRCDPISEHNRLYWYRQTLGQGPEFLTYFQNEAQLEKSRLLSDRFSAERPKGSFSTLEIQRTEQGDSAMYLCASSSPDGRDLSVYEQYFGPGTRLTVT.